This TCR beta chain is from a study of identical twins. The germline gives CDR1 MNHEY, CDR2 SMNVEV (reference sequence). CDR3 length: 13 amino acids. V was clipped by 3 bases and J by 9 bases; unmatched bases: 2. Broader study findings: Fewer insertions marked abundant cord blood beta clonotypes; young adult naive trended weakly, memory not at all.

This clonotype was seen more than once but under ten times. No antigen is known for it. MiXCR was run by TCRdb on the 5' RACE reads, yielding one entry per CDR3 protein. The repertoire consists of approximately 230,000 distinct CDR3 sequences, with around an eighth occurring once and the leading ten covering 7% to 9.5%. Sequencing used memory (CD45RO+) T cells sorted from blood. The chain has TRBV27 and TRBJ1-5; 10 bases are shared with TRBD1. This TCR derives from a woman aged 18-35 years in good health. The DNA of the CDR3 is TGTGCCAGCAGTTTCCGGGACAGGGGGCCCCAGCATTTT. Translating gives CASSFRDRGPQHF.